The 5 T cell receptor beta chains reported below all come from one sample, sequenced in a study of T-cell memory formation after mild COVID-19. TCRdb re-called the 5' RACE reads through MiXCR, storing one row per CDR3 protein. The table lists some 410,000 distinct CDR3 sequences, less than 25% of them singletons. The sequenced material came from PBMCs or a T cell subset sorted from them (not recorded which). Every receptor here comes from an adult woman who had mild COVID-19 (a few samples of this study predate the infection). Cell type and time point are not known.

This clonotype was counted between two and nine times. This chain links TRBV6-5 with TRBJ1-5; D gene ambiguous. The CDR3 consists of 13 residues. The V end was cut by 2 bases, the J end by 4 bases, with 6 bases between. Germline V gene sequence: CDR1 MNHEY, CDR2 SVGAGI. The CDR3 DNA follows: TGTGCCAGCAGTTACCCCGGGAATCAGCCCCAGCATTTT. Protein sequence: CASSYPGNQPQHF.

V gene TRBV19 combines with J gene TRBJ2-6; D assignment may be TRBD1 or TRBD2 (5 bases each). Germline loops: CDR1 LNHDA, CDR2 SQIVND (reference sequence). V lost 5 bases, J lost 1 base, and 15 bases lay in between. CDR3 length equals 17 residues. CDR3: CASSDPGRPSGANVLTF. The CDR3 DNA follows: TGTGCCAGTAGTGATCCGGGACGCCCATCTGGGGCCAACGTCCTGACTTTC.

The chain recombines TRBV12-3 or TRBV12-4 with TRBJ2-2; no firm D call. The CDR3 is made up of 15 amino acids. With 7 bases removed from V and 4 bases from J, the gap between germline ends came to 16 bases. The CDR3, as DNA: TGTGCCAGCATACATGTCCGATCGGGCACCGGGGAGCTGTTTTTT. Encoded protein: CASIHVRSGTGELFF.

Remarks on this clonotype: The junction differs from germline at one of its ends, possibly a read error. The rearrangement uses TRBV5-5 and TRBJ1-5; 7 bases map to TRBD1. In germline, CDR1 is SGHKS, CDR2 YYEKEE (reference sequence). The CDR3 consists of 15 residues. CDR3 sequence: CASSLGSPGTAPQQF. The CDR3 region has the DNA TGTGCCAGCAGCCTGGGGTCCCCGGGGACAGCCCCCCAGCAATTT.

A few counts support this clonotype. The rearrangement joins TRBV3-1 to TRBJ1-1; D is ambiguous. V lost 0 bases and J 9 bases, leaving 14 bases between the germline ends. CDR1 and CDR2 (germline): LGHDT, YNNKEL (reference sequence). CDR3 length: 14 amino acids. CDR3 in DNA: TGTGCCAGCAGCCAAGATTCCAGTCGGCGCAAAGCTTTCTTT. Amino acid sequence: CASSQDSSRRKAFF.